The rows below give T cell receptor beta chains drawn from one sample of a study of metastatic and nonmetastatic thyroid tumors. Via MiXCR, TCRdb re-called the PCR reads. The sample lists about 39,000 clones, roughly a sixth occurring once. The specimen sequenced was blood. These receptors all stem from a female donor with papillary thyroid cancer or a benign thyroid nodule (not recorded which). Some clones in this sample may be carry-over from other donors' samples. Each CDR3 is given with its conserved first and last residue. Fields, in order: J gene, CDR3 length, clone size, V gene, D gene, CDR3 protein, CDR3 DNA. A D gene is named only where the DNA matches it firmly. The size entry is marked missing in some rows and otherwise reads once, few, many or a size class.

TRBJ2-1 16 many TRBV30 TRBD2 CAWSPFRAGVYNEQFF TGTGCCTGGAGTCCCTTTAGAGCGGGGGTCTACAATGAGCAGTTCTTC
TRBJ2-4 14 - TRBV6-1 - CASSERGSLNIQYF TGTGCCAGCAGTGAACGCGGCAGCCTGAACATTCAGTACTTC
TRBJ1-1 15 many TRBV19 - CASSIQGPRNTEAFF TGTGCCAGTAGTATACAGGGTCCCCGGAACACTGAAGCTTTCTTT
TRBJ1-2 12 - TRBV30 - CAWRPSMYGYTF TGTGCCTGGAGACCTTCGATGTATGGCTACACCTTC
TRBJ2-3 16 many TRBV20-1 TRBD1 CSARRFGDRYTDTQYF TGCAGTGCTAGGAGGTTTGGGGACAGGTATACCGATACGCAGTATTTT
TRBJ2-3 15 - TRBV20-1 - CSAEQLGHSTDTQYF TGCAGTGCTGAGCAATTAGGGCACTCCACAGATACGCAGTATTTT
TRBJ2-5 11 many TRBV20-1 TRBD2 CSSGLQETQYF TGCAGCTCGGGACTACAAGAGACCCAGTACTTC
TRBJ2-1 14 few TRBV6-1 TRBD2 CASRSGTSDHEQFF TGTGCCAGCAGGTCCGGGACTAGCGATCATGAGCAGTTCTTC
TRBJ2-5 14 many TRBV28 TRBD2 CASRRLAGGETQCF TGTGCCAGCAGACGACTAGCGGGAGGAGAGACCCAGTGCTTC
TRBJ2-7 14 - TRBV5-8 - CASSRTLDGRERYF TGTGCCAGCAGCCGGACCCTGGACGGACGGGAGCGGTACTTC
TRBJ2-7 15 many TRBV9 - CASSEGLDRSYEQYF TGTGCCAGCAGCGAGGGCCTAGATAGGTCCTACGAGCAGTACTTC
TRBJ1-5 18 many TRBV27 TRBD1 CASSQTGARGVSNQPQHF TGTGCCAGCAGTCAAACAGGGGCGAGAGGGGTTAGCAATCAGCCCCAGCATTTT
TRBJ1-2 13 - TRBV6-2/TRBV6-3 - CASTSGLFYGYTF TGTGCCAGCACCTCCGGGTTGTTCTATGGCTACACCTTC
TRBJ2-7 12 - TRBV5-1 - CASSSLSHEQYF TGCGCCAGCAGCTCGCTGTCCCACGAGCAGTACTTC
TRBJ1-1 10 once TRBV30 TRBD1 CASRDREAFF TGTGCCTCAAGGGACAGGGAAGCTTTCTTT
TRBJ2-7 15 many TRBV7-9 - CASSNQGSSSYEQYF TGTGCCAGCAGCAACCAGGGGTCCTCCTCCTACGAGCAGTACTTC
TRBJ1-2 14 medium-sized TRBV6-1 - CASSEWEVGYGYTF TGTGCCAGCAGTGAATGGGAGGTGGGCTATGGCTACACCTTC
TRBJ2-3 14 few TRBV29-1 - CSVVLSGLTDTQYF TGCAGTGTAGTTTTATCGGGGCTCACAGATACGCAGTATTTT
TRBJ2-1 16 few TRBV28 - CARSPTRRSSYNEQFF TGTGCCAGAAGTCCAACCAGAAGGAGCTCCTACAATGAGCAGTTCTTC
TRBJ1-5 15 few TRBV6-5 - CASSYLRQPNQPQHF TGTGCCAGCAGTTACTTAAGACAGCCCAATCAGCCCCAGCATTTT
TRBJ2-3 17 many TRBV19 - CASSKGPGHRSTDTQYF TGTGCCAGTAGTAAGGGACCGGGACACCGAAGCACAGATACGCAGTATTTT
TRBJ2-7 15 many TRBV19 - CASSIRRDPAYEQYF TGTGCCAGTAGTATTCGCCGGGACCCAGCCTACGAGCAGTACTTC
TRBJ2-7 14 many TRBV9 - CASSADGGQYEQYF TGTGCCAGCAGCGCCGACGGGGGGCAATACGAGCAGTACTTC
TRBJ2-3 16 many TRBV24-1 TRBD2 CATSDLAGGPGDTQYF TGTGCCACCAGTGATTTGGCGGGAGGGCCGGGAGATACGCAGTATTTT
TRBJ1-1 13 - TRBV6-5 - CASSYLGALESFF TGTGCCAGCAGTTATCTGGGGGCCCTAGAATCTTTTTTT
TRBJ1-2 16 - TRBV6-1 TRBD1 CASSEVVQGAFFGYTF TGTGCCAGCAGCGAAGTGGTACAGGGGGCTTTTTTTGGCTACACCTTC
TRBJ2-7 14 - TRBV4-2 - CASSQGSGRYKQCF TGTGCCAGCAGCCAAGGGAGTGGGCGCTACAAGCAGTGCTTC
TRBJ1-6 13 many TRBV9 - CASSGGYNSPLHF TGTGCCAGCAGCGGGGGCTATAATTCACCCCTCCACTTT
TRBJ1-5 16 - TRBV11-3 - CASSLVPEYSNQNQHF TGTGCCAGCAGCTTAGTCCCAGAGTATAGCAATCAGAACCAGCATTTT
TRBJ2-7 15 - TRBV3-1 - CASSQDGLGAYGQYF TGTGCCAGCAGCCAAGATGGGTTGGGGGCCTACGGGCAGTACTTC
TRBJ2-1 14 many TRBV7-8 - CASSLPGFYNEQFF TGTGCCAGCAGCTTACCAGGGTTCTACAATGAGCAGTTCTTC
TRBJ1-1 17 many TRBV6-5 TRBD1 CASSYSRDRGRYTEAFF TGTGCCAGCAGTTACTCAAGGGACAGGGGGAGGTACACTGAAGCTTTCTTT
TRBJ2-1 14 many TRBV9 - CASSRIAVWDEQFF TGTGCCAGCAGCCGGATAGCGGTTTGGGATGAGCAGTTCTTC
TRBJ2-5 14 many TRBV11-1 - CASSPRTLQETQYF TGTGCCAGCAGCCCAAGGACACTCCAAGAGACCCAGTACTTC
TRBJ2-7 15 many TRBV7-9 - CASSSSTKRAYEQYF TGTGCCAGCAGCTCCAGTACCAAGCGGGCCTACGAGCAGTACTTC
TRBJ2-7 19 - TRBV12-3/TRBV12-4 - CASSPATVNPPKGDYEQYF TGTGCCAGCAGCCCCGCTACAGTGAACCCGCCTAAAGGCGACTACGAGCAGTACTTC
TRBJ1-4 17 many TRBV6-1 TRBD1 CASRPPGQGRTNEKLFF TGTGCCAGCAGGCCGCCGGGACAGGGGAGAACTAATGAAAAACTGTTTTTT
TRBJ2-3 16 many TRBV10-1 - CASSESERALADTQYF TGCGCCAGCAGTGAGTCGGAGCGGGCGCTGGCAGATACGCAGTATTTT
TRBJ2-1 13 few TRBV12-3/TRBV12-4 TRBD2 CASSGGTFNEQFF TGTGCCAGCAGCGGGGGGACCTTCAATGAGCAGTTCTTC
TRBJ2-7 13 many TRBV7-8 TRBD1 CASSVGQSYEQYF TGTGCCAGCAGCGTGGGACAGTCCTACGAGCAGTACTTC
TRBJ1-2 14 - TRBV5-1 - CTSSLDGANYGYTF TGCACCAGCAGCTTGGATGGTGCGAACTATGGCTACACCTTC
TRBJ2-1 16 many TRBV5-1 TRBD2 CASSRGPGLAFNEQFF TGCGCCAGCAGCCGAGGGCCGGGACTAGCATTCAATGAGCAGTTCTTC
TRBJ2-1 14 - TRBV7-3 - CVSSHDSRENEQFF TGTGTCAGCAGCCATGACTCTCGTGAGAATGAGCAGTTCTTC
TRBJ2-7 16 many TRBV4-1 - CASSPESRGSSYEQYF TGCGCCAGCAGCCCAGAAAGTCGGGGAAGCTCCTACGAGCAGTACTTC
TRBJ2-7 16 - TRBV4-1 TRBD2 CASSQAVLAGSYEQYF TGCGCCAGCAGCCAAGCTGTGCTAGCGGGGTCCTACGAGCAGTACTTC
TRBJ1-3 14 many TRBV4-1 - CASSQEYAQNTIYF TGCGCCAGCAGCCAAGAATACGCCCAGAACACCATATATTTT
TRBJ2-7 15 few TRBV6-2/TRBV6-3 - CSSSYSSGRGVEQYF TGTTCCAGCAGTTACTCCTCAGGGCGTGGGGTCGAGCAGTACTTC
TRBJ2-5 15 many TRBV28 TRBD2 CASSLLKRGGGTQYF TGTGCCAGCAGCCTTTTGAAGCGGGGGGGGGGGACCCAGTACTTC
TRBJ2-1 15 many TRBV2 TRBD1 CASSEGRTGKNEQFF TGTGCCAGCAGTGAAGGTAGGACAGGGAAGAATGAGCAGTTCTTC
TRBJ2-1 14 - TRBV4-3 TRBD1 CASSPGTEYNEQFF TGCGCCAGCAGCCCCGGGACAGAATACAATGAGCAGTTCTTC
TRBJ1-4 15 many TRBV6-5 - CASSYSGGSGEKLFF TGTGCCAGCAGTTACTCGGGGGGCTCCGGTGAAAAACTGTTTTTT
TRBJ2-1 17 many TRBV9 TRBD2 CASSVGFSGGADNEQFF TGTGCCAGCAGCGTAGGGTTCAGCGGGGGGGCCGACAATGAGCAGTTCTTC
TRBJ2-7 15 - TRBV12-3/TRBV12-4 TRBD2 CASSPSGWSSYEQYF TGTGCCAGCAGTCCTAGCGGGTGGAGCTCCTACGAGCAGTACTTC
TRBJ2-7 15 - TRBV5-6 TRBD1 CASSSPGQGLYEQYF TGTGCCAGCAGCTCTCCCGGACAGGGATTATACGAGCAGTACTTC
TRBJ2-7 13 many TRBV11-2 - CASNLAGLDEQYF TGTGCCAGCAATCTTGCGGGGCTTGACGAGCAGTACTTC